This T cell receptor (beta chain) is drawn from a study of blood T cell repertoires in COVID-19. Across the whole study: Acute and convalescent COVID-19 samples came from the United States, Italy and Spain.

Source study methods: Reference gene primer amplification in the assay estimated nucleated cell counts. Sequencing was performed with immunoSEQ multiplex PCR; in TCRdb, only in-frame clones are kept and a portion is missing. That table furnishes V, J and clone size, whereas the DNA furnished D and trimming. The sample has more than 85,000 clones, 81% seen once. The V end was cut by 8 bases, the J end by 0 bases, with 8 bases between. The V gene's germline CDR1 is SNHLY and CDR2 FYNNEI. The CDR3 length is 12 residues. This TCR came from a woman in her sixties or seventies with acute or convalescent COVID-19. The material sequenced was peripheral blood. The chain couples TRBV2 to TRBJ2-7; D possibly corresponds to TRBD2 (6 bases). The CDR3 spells CASGDFSYEQYF. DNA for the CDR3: TGTGCCAGCGGGGACTTCTCCTACGAGCAGTACTTC.